This TCR beta chain was retrieved from a study of blood T cells in healthy people across ages (dated by TCRdb to between 2015 and 2017). General notes on the study: In model experiments, roughly one uniquely barcoded TCR beta cDNA molecule per two T cells was captured by template switching. The study measured age-related changes in TCR beta repertoire diversity using deep sequencing normalized with unique cDNA molecular identifiers. The donors were divided into four age groups: young (average roughly 15 years), middle-aged (about 39), aged (62) and long-lived (82). To avoid experimental bias, donors of different ages were randomly spread across the sequencing lanes. The study analyzed two additional independent replicas of 1 million unique cDNA reads from the same blood draw for two donors, one aged 18 to 30 and one aged 80 or older. Results the study describes overall, beyond this receptor: A strong correlation was found between observed TCR beta diversity and the percentage of naive T cells measured by flow cytometry. Total diversity estimates from one million sequenced T cells were considered lower bounds and underestimates. Because the CMV infection status of the donors was unknown, age-related changes in expanded clonotypes may potentially have been confounded. Compared with the aged group, more naive CD4+ T cells, fewer expanded clones and increased TCR diversity were shown by the long-lived group, suggesting age selection. Observed TCR beta diversity per million T cells fell roughly linearly with age, and a significant reduction was already apparent by age about 43. Bulk unsorted PBMC profiling prevented conclusive comparison of naive and antigen-experienced compartments.

This clonotype was seen repeatedly, ten times or more. Its antigen is unknown. Per-base qualities were not stored, and no clone one base away is much larger. The V end gives up 5 bases and the J end 3 bases, leaving 8 bases in the junction not matched to a gene. Sequences SGHTA (CDR1) and FQGNSA (CDR2) are obtained from the germline V gene. Spanning cysteine to phenylalanine, the CDR3 consists of 15 amino acids. Of the read, only the CDR3 DNA is kept; its 45 bases are in frame from base 1. The approximately 39 donors, aged roughly 6 to 100 years, were systemically healthy Caucasian individuals from Russia. Each donor gave ten milliliters of peripheral blood, collected into EDTA-treated Vacutainer tubes. PBMCs were isolated by Ficoll-Paque density-gradient centrifugation, with at least 6 million obtained per sample. Total RNA, at least 6 micrograms per sample, was extracted from PBMCs with Trizol reagent. For every donor, flow cytometry on a PBMC aliquot measured the percentage of naive CD45RAhigh/CD27high T cells.

To prepare the library, 5' RACE was applied. These reads were obtained on an Illumina HiSeq 2500. A second about 7 to 12 cycle PCR used a sample-barcoded 5' primer and a J-beta primer mix. A unique molecular identifier was introduced onto each TCR beta cDNA molecule by a template-switch 5' adaptor carrying 12 random nucleotides. At least 2.5 million CDR3-containing paired-end reads were obtained from each sample. All of the RNA was converted into first-strand cDNA using the Mint cDNA synthesis kit, with a TRBC-specific oligonucleotide serving as the primer. All cDNA was treated with uracil-DNA glycosylase and then went through a first 18-cycle PCR with the universal primers M1SS and BC2_uni_R. The paper's data handling went like this. Each sample was normalized by randomly selecting 1 million high-quality reads, each carrying a distinct molecular identifier. Instead of being binned into consensus sequences, reads with shared molecular identifiers were discarded. MiTCR, run with a Q25 quality threshold and the strictest error-elimination algorithm, handled CDR3 identification, clonotype clustering and error correction. A nonparametric unseen species model using Euler transformation provided a lower-bound estimate of total TCR beta diversity. TCRdb trimmed public reads at Q25 via fastp, called clones via MiXCR and kept in-frame beta chains. When rows share a CDR3 protein, they turn into one entry using the most common DNA and genes. The V and J calls were determined by TCRdb, not by the authors. The sample records around 650,000 distinct CDR3 sequences, 40% to 45% of which are singletons. The ten largest account for around 30% of the sample.

The rearranged segments are TRBV7-2 and TRBJ2-5; 8 junctional bases match TRBD1. Sequenced: blood. The TCR originated in a man older than 75 in good health. The DNA sequence follows: TGTGCCAGCAGCCATGGACAGGGCTGGGAAGAGACCCAGTACTTC. Translated, it reads CASSHGQGWEETQYF.